This passage covers 10 T cell receptor beta chains from one sample sequenced in a study of T cell repertoires in cytomegalovirus infection. TCRdb re-called the reads through MiXCR, storing one row per CDR3 protein. This table holds about half a million distinct CDR3 sequences, roughly a third found once. Their cognate antigens are unknown. The specimen was cultured PBMCs, collected from culture after CMV antigen stimulation. The source is a human donor in good health (CMV status not recorded). Some clones in this sample may be carry-over from other donors' samples.

The V call is TRBV10-3, the J call TRBJ1-5; 7 nucleotides agree with TRBD1. In germline, CDR1 is ENHRY, CDR2 SYGVKD. The trim removed 6 bases at V and 7 bases at J, leaving 3 bases unmatched. The CDR3 totals 12 residues. DNA for the CDR3: TGTGCCATCAGGGAACAGGGGCAGCCCCAGCATTTT. Protein: CAIREQGQPQHF.

There are a few counts of this clonotype. This chain uses TRBV7-7 with TRBJ2-2; TRBD2 agrees at 9 bases. The CDR3 sequence is 15 residues long. After removal of 5 bases from V and 4 bases from J, the junction contained 5 bases not matched to a gene. Germline V lookup: CDR1 SSHAT, CDR2 FNYEAQ (reference sequence). CDR3 region: CASSATSGVTGELFF. The CDR3 region has the DNA TGTGCCAGCAGCGCGACTAGCGGAGTCACCGGGGAGCTGTTTTTT.

J is TRBJ1-2 and V is TRBV7-9, with D uncertain. This CDR3 is 14 amino acids long. V lost 5 bases and J lost 0, with 10 bases in between. Germline-derived CDR1 and CDR2 are SEHNR and FQNEAQ (reference sequence). CDR3 region: CASSRWRANYGYTF. The CDR3 bases are TGTGCCAGCAGCCGATGGAGAGCTAACTATGGCTACACCTTC. Together with reference TRBV7-9 and TRBJ1-2, the CDR3 gives the full variable domain: DTGVSQNPRHKITKRGQNVTFRCDPISEHNRLYWYRQTLGQGPEFLTYFQNEAQLEKSRLLSDRFSAERPKGSFSTLEIQRTEQGDSAMYLCASSRWRANYGYTFGSGTRLTVV.

Only a few counts were recorded for this clonotype. The gene calls are TRBV7-9 and TRBJ2-5, with 7 positions matching TRBD1. Trimming at V came to 7 bases and at J to 0 bases, leaving 5 bases not matched to a gene. The CDR3 extends over 14 amino acids. Germline lookup yields CDR1 SEHNR and CDR2 FQNEAQ (reference sequence). The DNA for the CDR3 is TGTGCCAGCACCAGTACAGGGGACCAAGAGACCCAGTACTTC. It encodes CASTSTGDQETQYF.

This clonotype was picked up a small number of times. The chain carries TRBV7-6 and TRBJ2-3; D assignment may be TRBD1 or TRBD2 (5 bases each). Trimming pared 4 bases from V and 1 base from J, leaving 12 bases between. CDR1 and CDR2 (germline): SGHVS, FNYEAQ. This CDR3 is 15 amino acids long. The CDR3 region is CASSYSGPRTDTQYF. In nucleotides, the CDR3 is TGTGCCAGCAGCTATTCGGGACCTCGCACAGATACGCAGTATTTT.

The V call is TRBV5-1, the J call TRBJ2-1; 10 bases align to TRBD2. J lost 8 bases, V lost 1 base, and 6 bases had no gene match. CDR3 length equals 15 residues. In germline, CDR1 is SGHRS, CDR2 YFSETQ. The CDR3 DNA follows: TGCGCCAGCAGCTTGACTAGCGGGAAGATCGATGAGCAGTTCTTC. Protein: CASSLTSGKIDEQFF.

The chain couples TRBV20-1 to TRBJ1-6; tentative D call: TRBD1 (5 bases). Germline CDR1 is DFQATT and CDR2 is SNEGSKA (reference sequence). This CDR3 has 13 residues. V was cut by 6 bases and J by 6 bases, with 12 bases left in between. The CDR3 region has the DNA TGCAGTGCCACGCGGGACTTTAATTCACCCCTCCACTTT. Translated, it gives CSATRDFNSPLHF.

This clonotype was counted between two and nine times. The chain carries TRBV7-2 and TRBJ2-3, with 12 positions matching TRBD2. Germline V gives CDR1 SGHTA, CDR2 FQGNSA. The junction had 18 bases not matched to a gene; V was cut back by 5 bases and J by 0 bases. The CDR3 consists of 21 residues. As DNA, the CDR3 is TGTGCCAGCAGCCGTCTCATAACTAGCGGGAGGTCTGCTTCTAGCACAGATACGCAGTATTTT. Translated, it gives CASSRLITSGRSASSTDTQYF.

There are a few counts of this clonotype. At one end, the junction sequence differs from germline, possibly due to a read error. The chain has TRBV7-7 and TRBJ2-1; tentatively, D is TRBD2 (6 bases). CDR3 length equals 13 residues. Germline CDR1 and CDR2: SSHAT and FNYEAQ (reference sequence). The CDR3 is CASSHSGVNEQFF. CDR3 bases: TGTGCTAGCAGCCATTCGGGGGTTAATGAGCAGTTCTTC.

This chain connects TRBV12-3 or TRBV12-4 to TRBJ2-3; D may be TRBD2 (7 bases). Between the trimmed V and J ends, which lost 5 bases and 1 base, there was a span of 22 bases. The CDR3 length is 18 residues. CDR3 coding DNA: TGTGCCAGCAGTCGACAAGTCGGGGGAGGGGGGCGCACAGATACGCAGTATTTT. Residues: CASSRQVGGGGRTDTQYF.